This TCR beta chain was profiled in a study of T cells in Graves' hyperthyroidism and ophthalmopathy (dated by TCRdb to 2018 to 2020). For the study in its entirety: Peripheral blood was collected at initial diagnosis, before any treatment. A discovery cohort of about a hundred patients, about 40 with Graves' ophthalmopathy and about 60 with stable Graves' hyperthyroidism, was used to find distinguishing TCR V-J signatures. Prospective prediction of ophthalmopathy was tested in an independent validation cohort consisting of 18 to 20 hyperthyroidism patients and some 15 patients who later progressed to ophthalmopathy. The roughly 100 discovery patients were randomly divided into training and test sets at a 7:3 ratio. The study also compared thyroid tissue and blood T-cell repertoires from a handful of Graves' hyperthyroidism patients. After sampling, hyperthyroidism patients received methimazole starting at 30 mg daily, and ophthalmopathy patients received high-dose intravenous methylprednisolone. The paper describes TCR Vbeta CDR3 sequencing of 140 or so peripheral blood samples, made up of 43 ophthalmopathy patients, approximately 73 hyperthyroidism patients and 17 progressor patients.

Hyperthyroidism patients were newly diagnosed, had a disease duration of under 2 months, and were aged 18 to 65 years. The study excluded patients with uncontrolled infections, other autoimmune diseases, pregnancy or lactation. Diagnoses were based on clinical symptoms, serum thyroxine and TRAb, thyroid ultrasound and orbital computed tomography. Blood from progressor patients was collected at the time of first diagnosis with hyperthyroidism, before any ophthalmopathy symptoms had appeared. PBMCs were isolated from 10 ml of fresh peripheral blood by Ficoll-Paque density gradient centrifugation. Patients classed as progressors first received a Graves' hyperthyroidism diagnosis and then went on to develop ophthalmopathy during follow-up. Total RNA was extracted with Trizol reagent, and quality was checked on an Agilent 2100 Bioanalyzer. The TCR beta CDR3 regions were amplified from RNA transcripts. A first-round RT-PCR of the TCR CDR3 used the HTBI primer set with the Qiagen OneStep RT-PCR kit. Libraries were constructed in a second round of multiplex PCR, after which size selection and purification were carried out. Sequencing of the libraries was done on an Illumina HiSeq2000 using paired-end 100 bp reads. Under the source paper's analysis protocol: SOAPnuke was used to process the raw data, throwing out any read that contained adapters or uncalled bases, had a mean Phred below 15, or lacked an exact constant-primer or identifier match. High-quality paired reads were merged with COPE v1.2.5, and unique nucleotide sequences were defined as clonotypes. Clonotypes were aligned to IMGT TRBV, TRBD and TRBJ reference segments using MiTCR v1.1. The analysis was restricted to V-J combinations with a frequency above 0.0001, which together covered over 99% of the repertoires. The TCS score was defined as F50 (clonal expansion) divided by E x V (chaos), with BLOSUM62-based TCRdist calculated between CDR3 peptides within each V-J. Welch's t-statistics and random forest reduced 450 to 600 V-J features to 10 to 15, which were used in a naive Bayes classifier (R e1071). The raw public data were reprocessed by TCRdb itself: fastp quality trimming at Q25, MiXCR clonotype calling, in-frame beta chains only. Rows matching on CDR3 protein sequence are summarized as one entry with the most common DNA and genes. These V and J calls originate from TCRdb's pipeline instead of the authors' own analysis. For this sample the table gives 550,000 to 650,000 distinct CDR3 sequences, of which roughly 14% were detected only once. Under 7% of the sample belongs to the ten largest clones.

There are a few counts of this clonotype. The specificity of this receptor is unknown. A much bigger clone sits one base away, suggesting this may be a read error. The paper as a whole reports these results and caveats: In validation, the model predicted progression to ophthalmopathy with 60% to 71% sensitivity and roughly 75% specificity, a median of around six months before onset. No statistical method was used to fix the sample size in advance, and group allocation was not hidden from the investigators. In cross-validation, a model built on a 13 V-J signature told ophthalmopathy apart from stable hyperthyroidism with 87.88% sensitivity and approximately 81% specificity, and in testing the same model reached 80%/75%. Blood samples also contained most of the expanded thyroid clonotypes (frequency above 0.001), which suggests that blood repertoires may reflect thyroid immune responses.

Reading from cysteine to phenylalanine, the CDR3 counts 16 amino acids. The read is trimmed to its CDR3 DNA, 48 bases read in frame from base 1. The junction shows trimming of 3 bases on V and 2 bases on J, plus 17 bases between the germline ends. CDR1 and CDR2 were assigned from the germline V gene as MRHNA and SNTAGT. Input material: blood. This TCR was recovered from a woman between 25 and 40 years old with Graves' hyperthyroidism that later progressed to Graves' ophthalmopathy. The rearrangement joined TRBV6-4 to TRBJ2-7; TRBD1 is a possible D gene, resting on 5 matching bases. CDR3 region: CASSDGPPRRAYEQYF. The DNA is TGTGCCAGCAGTGATGGTCCCCCTCGCAGGGCCTACGAGCAGTACTTC.